The next 14 T cell receptor beta chains were all read from a single sample in a study of blood T cell repertoires in COVID-19. The table came from immunoSEQ multiplex PCR; TCRdb's copy has only in-frame clones and leaves some out. The sample includes 20,000 to 30,000 clones, 80% to 90% of them seen just once. The specimen sequenced was peripheral blood. Receptors originate from a human donor in a cohort sampled during active COVID-19.

This chain links TRBV10-3 with TRBJ2-3; 12 positions match TRBD2. The CDR3 contains 14 residues. Germline-derived CDR1 and CDR2 are ENHRY and SYGVKD. V shed 8 bases and J 3 bases; nucleotides not matched to a gene: 3. CDR3 nucleotides: TGTGCCATCGCTAGCGGGGGGGCTACAGATACGCAGTATTTT. Translated: CAIASGGATDTQYF.

V usage is TRBV5-1 and J usage is TRBJ1-2; 12 bases fit TRBD1. The CDR3 has 14 amino acids. V lost 5 bases, J lost 6 bases, and 5 bases stayed unmatched. Per germline, CDR1 SGHRS and CDR2 YFSETQ. CDR3 nucleotides: TGCGCCAGCAGTTGGGGACAGGGGGCTGATGGCTACACCTTC. It specifies CASSWGQGADGYTF. The full variable domain, with the rest looked up from reference TRBV5-1 and TRBJ1-2, is KAGVTQTPRYLIKTRGQQVTLSCSPISGHRSVSWYQQTPGQGLQFLFEYFSETQRNKGNFPGRFSGRQFSNSRSEMNVSTLELGDSALYLCASSWGQGADGYTFGSGTRLTVV.

The chain joins TRBV5-1 to TRBJ2-7; no reliable D call. Germline values: CDR1 SGHRS, CDR2 YFSETQ. Trimming stripped 4 bases from V and 1 base from J, with 9 bases between. CDR3 size: 13 residues. The CDR3 bases are TGCGCCAGCAGCGGCCAATTTTCCTACGAGCAGTACTTC. This encodes CASSGQFSYEQYF. The full variable domain, rest sourced from reference TRBV5-1 and TRBJ2-7, is KAGVTQTPRYLIKTRGQQVTLSCSPISGHRSVSWYQQTPGQGLQFLFEYFSETQRNKGNFPGRFSGRQFSNSRSEMNVSTLELGDSALYLCASSGQFSYEQYFGPGTRLTVT.

The chain joins TRBV7-6 to TRBJ1-4, with 7 bases aligning to TRBD1. This CDR3 has 14 amino acids. The germline V gene encodes CDR1 SGHVS and CDR2 FNYEAQ. V lost 2 bases and J lost 8; bases outside the gene matches: 5. DNA of the CDR3: TGTGCCAGCAGCTTACAGGGGGACGGCGAAAAACTGTTTTTT. The encoded protein is CASSLQGDGEKLFF. Together with reference TRBV7-6 and TRBJ1-4, the CDR3 gives the full variable domain: GAGVSQSPRYKVTKRGQDVALRCDPISGHVSLYWYRQALGQGPEFLTYFNYEAQQDKSGLPNDRFSAERPEGSISTLTIQRTEQRDSAMYRCASSLQGDGEKLFFGSGTQLSVL.

The sample holds a few counts of this clone. The rearrangement links TRBV10-3 to TRBJ1-1; 7 bases are shared with TRBD1. The CDR3 runs 14 residues. Germline V gene data show CDR1 as ENHRY and CDR2 as SYGVKD. Trimming cost V 4 bases and J 4 bases; bases outside gene matches: 6. The DNA for the CDR3 is TGTGCCATCAGTGTAACAGGGGTGGGCACTGAAGCTTTCTTT. This codes for CAISVTGVGTEAFF.

This clone was found once. The chain links TRBV5-1 to TRBJ2-5; 8 bases map to TRBD2. This CDR3 has 17 residues. The germline V gene has CDR1 SGHRS and CDR2 YFSETQ. The ends lost 1 base at V and 2 bases at J; junction bases unmatched: 10. CDR3 amino acids: CASSLSGGLEKQETQYF. Written as DNA, the CDR3 is TGCGCCAGCAGCTTGTCGGGGGGACTAGAAAAGCAAGAGACCCAGTACTTC.

This chain connects TRBV5-1 to TRBJ1-1, with TRBD1 as a possible D gene (6 bases). The CDR3 length is 14 residues. Germline CDR1 is SGHRS and CDR2 is YFSETQ. Trimming removed 6 bases at V and 6 bases at J, with 18 bases between. The CDR3 DNA reads TGCGCCAGCACCCCAGGGAGGGGGAGTTCTGAAGCTTTCTTT. This gives the protein CASTPGRGSSEAFF. The whole variable domain, remainder taken from reference TRBV5-1 and TRBJ1-1, is KAGVTQTPRYLIKTRGQQVTLSCSPISGHRSVSWYQQTPGQGLQFLFEYFSETQRNKGNFPGRFSGRQFSNSRSEMNVSTLELGDSALYLCASTPGRGSSEAFFGQGTRLTVV.

The chain has TRBV30 and TRBJ1-5, with no clear D. The CDR3 spans 11 residues. Germline V gene sequence: CDR1 GTSNPN, CDR2 SVGIG (reference sequence). V was shortened by 0 bases and J by 6 bases, with 3 bases between the two germline ends. The CDR3 DNA sequence: TGTGCCTGGAGTGTCGGTCAGCCCCAGCATTTT. The encoded protein is CAWSVGQPQHF.

The rearrangement links TRBV7-9 to TRBJ2-2, with D possibly TRBD2 on 6 matching bases. CDR3 length equals 17 residues. V shed 5 bases and J shed 0 bases, with 16 bases lying between them. Germline CDR1 SEHNR, CDR2 FQNEAQ (reference sequence). This CDR3 reads CASSPAGRHSNTGELFF. The CDR3 nucleotides are TGTGCCAGCAGCCCGGCGGGGCGGCACTCGAACACCGGGGAGCTGTTTTTT. The full variable domain, in which reference TRBV7-9 and TRBJ2-2 provide the parts outside the CDR3, is DTGVSQNPRHKITKRGQNVTFRCDPISEHNRLYWYRQTLGQGPEFLTYFQNEAQLEKSRLLSDRFSAERPKGSFSTLEIQRTEQGDSAMYLCASSPAGRHSNTGELFFGEGSRLTVL.

This clone has just one count. CDR3 DNA: TGTGCCAGCTCCCCAGGGGTGGGGTCGGCTGGCTACACCTTC. Its translation: CASSPGVGSAGYTF. The rearrangement joins TRBV19 to TRBJ1-2, with D possibly matching TRBD1 (6 bases). CDR3 length: 14 residues. Trimming pared 9 bases from V and 7 bases from J, leaving 21 bases between. Per germline, CDR1 LNHDA and CDR2 SQIVND (reference sequence).

The count of this clone is one. The rearrangement uses TRBV29-1 and TRBJ1-1; 8 bases align to TRBD1. Trimming cost V 7 bases and J 4 bases; bases outside gene matches: 2. Per germline, CDR1 SQVTM and CDR2 ANQGSEA. This CDR3 has 11 amino acids. The CDR3 spells CSAGQGTEAFF. CDR3 in DNA: TGCAGCGCCGGACAGGGCACTGAAGCTTTCTTT.

The chain joins TRBV4-1 to TRBJ2-7, with D tentatively TRBD2 (7 bases). The CDR3 sequence is 16 residues long. V lost 2 bases and J lost 2, with 16 bases in between. Germline V gives CDR1 MGHRA, CDR2 YSYEKL. The CDR3 protein is CASSQRGGGEAYEQYF. CDR3 bases: TGCGCCAGCAGCCAAAGGGGAGGGGGAGAGGCCTACGAGCAGTACTTC.

This chain connects TRBV11-2 to TRBJ2-7; D not resolved. Trimming shortened V by 5 bases and J by 3 bases, and 5 bases separated the two germline ends. CDR1 is SGHAT, CDR2 FQNNGV, per germline. This CDR3 region has 11 residues. The CDR3 DNA reads TGTGCCAGCAGCGCGCACTACGAGCAGTACTTC. Translation gives CASSAHYEQYF.

This clone has just one count. The chain uses TRBV5-4 and TRBJ2-6; 7 nucleotides match TRBD1. CDR1 SGHNT and CDR2 YYREEE come from the germline V gene (reference sequence). The CDR3 loop spans 17 amino acids. The J segment lost 2 bases and the V segment lost 0 bases, leaving 5 bases of the junction unmatched. The CDR3 here is CASSLVSTGTGANVLTF. CDR3 nucleotides: TGTGCCAGCAGCTTGGTCTCGACAGGGACTGGGGCCAACGTCCTGACTTTC.